This note documents a single T cell receptor (beta chain) sequence. Antigen specificity is unknown. The data derive from a study of cytomegalovirus exposure and HLA in healthy donors. Findings and caveats of the study: TCR association rates varied by HLA locus in a later analysis, with DRB1 highest and HLA-C lowest. Most TCR sequences proved rare, with some public TCRs found in many donors. Data from an earlier analysis indicated that most TCR beta V segments were productive either about 87% or about 30% of the time. A later analysis reportedly found fewer N-insertions in an Asian-associated ancestry cluster than the roughly 730-donor mean.

The germline V gene has CDR1 LNHNV and CDR2 YYDKDF (reference sequence). Deletions cut 3 bases from V and 2 bases from J, with 17 bases between. CDR3 length equals 17 residues. The PCR ran on 60 Vbeta and 13 Jbeta primers. Sequencing was performed with immunoSEQ multiplex PCR; in TCRdb, only in-frame clones are kept and a portion is missing. This table holds more than 80,000 clones, about four fifths found once. The rearrangement uses TRBV15 and TRBJ1-3, with a tentative D call TRBD1 (6 bases). This clonotype was obtained from a woman between 65 and 79 years old in good health and CMV-seropositive. The sequencing sample was made of PBMCs. The CDR3 sequence is CATSRGGLRGPGNTIYF. The CDR3, as DNA: TGTGCCACCAGCAGGGGGGGGTTACGGGGGCCTGGAAACACCATATATTTT. The full variable domain, rest sourced from reference TRBV15 and TRBJ1-3, is DAMVIQNPRYQVTQFGKPVTLSCSQTLNHNVMYWYQQKSSQAPKLLFHYYDKDFNNEADTPDNFQSRRPNTSFCFLDIRSPGLGDTAMYLCATSRGGLRGPGNTIYFGEGSWLTVV.